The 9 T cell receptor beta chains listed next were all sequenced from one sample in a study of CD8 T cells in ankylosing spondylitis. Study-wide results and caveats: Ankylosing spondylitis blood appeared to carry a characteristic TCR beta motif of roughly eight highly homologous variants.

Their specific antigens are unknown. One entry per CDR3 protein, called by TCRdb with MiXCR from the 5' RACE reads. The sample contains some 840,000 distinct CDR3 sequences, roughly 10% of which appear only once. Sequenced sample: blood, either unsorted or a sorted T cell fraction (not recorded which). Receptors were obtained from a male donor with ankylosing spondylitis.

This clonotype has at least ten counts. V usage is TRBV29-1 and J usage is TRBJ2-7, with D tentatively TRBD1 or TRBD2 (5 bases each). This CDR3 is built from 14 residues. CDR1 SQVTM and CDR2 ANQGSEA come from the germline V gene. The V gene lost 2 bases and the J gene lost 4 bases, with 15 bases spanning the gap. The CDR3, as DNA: TGCAGCGTTGAATCGGCCGGGACCGCATACGAGCAGTACTTC. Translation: CSVESAGTAYEQYF.

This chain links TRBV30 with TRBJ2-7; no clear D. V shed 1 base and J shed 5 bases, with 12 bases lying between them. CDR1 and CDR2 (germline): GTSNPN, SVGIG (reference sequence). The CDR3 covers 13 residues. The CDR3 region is CAWSGQVGNEQYF. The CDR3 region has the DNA TGTGCCTGGAGTGGGCAAGTGGGAAACGAGCAGTACTTC.

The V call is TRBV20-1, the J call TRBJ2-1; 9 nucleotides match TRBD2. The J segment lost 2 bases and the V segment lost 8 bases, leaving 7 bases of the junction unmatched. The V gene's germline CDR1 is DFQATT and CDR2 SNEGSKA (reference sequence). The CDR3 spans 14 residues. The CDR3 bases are TGCAGTTCCCGAAGCGGGAGGACCTACAATGAGCAGTTCTTC. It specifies CSSRSGRTYNEQFF.

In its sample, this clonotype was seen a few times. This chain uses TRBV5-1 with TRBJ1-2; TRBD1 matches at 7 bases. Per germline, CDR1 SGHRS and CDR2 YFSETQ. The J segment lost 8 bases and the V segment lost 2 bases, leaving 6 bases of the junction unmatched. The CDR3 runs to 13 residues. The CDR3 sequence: CASSFGQAGGYTF. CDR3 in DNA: TGCGCCAGCAGCTTTGGACAGGCCGGGGGCTACACCTTC.

The CDR3 sequence: CASSDLSGGYTF. The CDR3 nucleotides read TGTGCCAGCAGTGACCTTTCGGGGGGCTACACCTTC. The chain employs TRBV6-1 and TRBJ1-2, with unresolved D. Trimming shortened V by 3 bases and J by 8 bases, and 10 bases separated the two germline ends. CDR3 length equals 12 residues. CDR1 MNHNS and CDR2 SASEGT come from the germline V gene.

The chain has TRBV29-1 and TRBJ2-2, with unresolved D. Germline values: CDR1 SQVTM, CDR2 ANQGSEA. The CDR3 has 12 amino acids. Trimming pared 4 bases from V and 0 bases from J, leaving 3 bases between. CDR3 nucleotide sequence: TGCAGCGTTGGGACGAACACCGGGGAGCTGTTTTTT. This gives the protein CSVGTNTGELFF.

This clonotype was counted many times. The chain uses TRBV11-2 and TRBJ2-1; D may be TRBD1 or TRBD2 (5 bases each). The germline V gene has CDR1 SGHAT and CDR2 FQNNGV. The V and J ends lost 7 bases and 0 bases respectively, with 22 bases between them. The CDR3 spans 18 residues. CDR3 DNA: TGTGCCAGCACCAAGCAAACCCGGGACGTCGGCTCCTACAATGAGCAGTTCTTC. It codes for CASTKQTRDVGSYNEQFF.

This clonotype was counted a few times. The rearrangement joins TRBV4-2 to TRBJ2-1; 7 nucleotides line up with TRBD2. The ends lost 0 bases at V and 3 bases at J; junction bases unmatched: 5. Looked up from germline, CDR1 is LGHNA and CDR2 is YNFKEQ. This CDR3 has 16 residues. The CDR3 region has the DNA TGTGCCAGCAGCCAAGAAGGAGCGGGATTCTACAATGAGCAGTTCTTC. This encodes CASSQEGAGFYNEQFF.

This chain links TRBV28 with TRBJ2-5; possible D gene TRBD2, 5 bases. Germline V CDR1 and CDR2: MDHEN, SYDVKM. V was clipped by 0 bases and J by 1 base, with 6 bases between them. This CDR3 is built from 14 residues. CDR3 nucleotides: TGTGCCAGCAGTTTATGGAGGGTCCAAGAGACCCAGTACTTC. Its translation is CASSLWRVQETQYF.